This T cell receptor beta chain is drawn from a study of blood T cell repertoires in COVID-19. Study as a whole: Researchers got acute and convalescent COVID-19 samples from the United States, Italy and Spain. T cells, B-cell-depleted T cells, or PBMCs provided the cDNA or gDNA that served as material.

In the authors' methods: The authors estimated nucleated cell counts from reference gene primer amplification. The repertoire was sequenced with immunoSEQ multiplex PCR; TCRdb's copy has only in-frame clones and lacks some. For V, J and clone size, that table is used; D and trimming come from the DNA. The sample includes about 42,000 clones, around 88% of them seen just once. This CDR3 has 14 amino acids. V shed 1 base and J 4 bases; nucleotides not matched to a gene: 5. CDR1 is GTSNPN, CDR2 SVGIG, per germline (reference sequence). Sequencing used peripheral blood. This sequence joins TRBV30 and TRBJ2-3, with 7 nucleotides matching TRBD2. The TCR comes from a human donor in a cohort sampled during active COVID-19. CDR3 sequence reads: CAWSGTSSADTQYF. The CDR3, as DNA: TGTGCCTGGAGTGGGACTAGTTCCGCAGATACGCAGTATTTT.